The source of this T cell receptor beta chain is a study of shared clonotypes between healthy human individuals (dated by TCRdb to the early 2020s). For the wider study: Three men and two women, aged 18 to 49 years, made up the cohort. Between about 0.8 and 8.9 billion PBMCs per donor were obtained by leukapheresis. Per donor, three plates each were used for CD4 naive and CD4 memory, two for CD8 naive, and one for CD8 memory. To estimate repertoire size and how much clonotype sharing occurs between individuals, the study deeply sequenced the blood TCR repertoires of roughly 5 healthy adults. Different laboratories and diverse techniques were used to prepare libraries and sequence TCR repertoires, to increase sequencing depth and limit assay-specific biases.

Using the deep immunoSEQ assay, multiplex PCR amplified TCR CDR3 regions from genomic DNA. Genomic DNA extracted from each cell subset was distributed evenly over all wells of several immunoSEQ 96-well plates, and each plate served as one replicate. For sorted subsets, approximately 210 ng of genomic DNA, equivalent to 25,000 to 35,000 T cell genomes, went into each replicate PCR. Purified libraries were measured with a Qubit 3.0 fluorometer, size-checked on a Bioanalyzer 2100, and measured again with the KAPA Library Quantification kit. Each immunoSEQ 96-well plate was sequenced on its own single-read 150-cycle Illumina NextSeq 550 flow cell. The paper's data handling went like this. Because the immunoSEQ output included only junctional sequences and no quality scores, the filtering could not be the same as the filtering used for full-length reads. Sequences were annotated with PyIR, a Python wrapper for IgBLAST v1.9, and V/J genes and CDR3 were assigned using IMGT germline references. Reads with weak V/J assignments (E-value above 1e-6), missing CDR3, stop codons, out-of-frame junctions, or ambiguous translated residues were removed. V3J clonotypes were defined by identical inferred V gene, J gene, and CDR3 amino acid sequence. Percentage overlap between repertoires was calculated by dividing the number of shared unique clonotypes by the size of the smaller repertoire. Repertoire richness was assessed with RTK rarefaction, the Chao1 estimator, and Recon v2.1 estimates of unobserved clonotypes. Generation probabilities were computed with OLGA for all TCRbeta clonotypes obtained by the gDNA method from several donors. Not all clones reach the TCRdb copy of this immuneACCESS table, which keeps in-frame sequences only. Checked studies attribute under half of the gap to unresolved V genes and leave the rest unexplained. For V, J and clone size, that table is used; D and trimming come from the DNA. In all, the sample holds about 2,100,000 clones, and approximately 94% of those were seen once. Jointly, the top ten make up more than 1.5% of the sample.

CD8 naive samples were CD45RO-negative cells positively selected for CCR7, giving a CD45RA+CCR7+ population that excluded TemRA cells. The donors were healthy, HIV-negative adults who had no recently reported acute infections or vaccinations. Only Caucasian adults living in Nashville, Tennessee, USA were represented among the donors. Blood was collected by leukapheresis, and PBMCs were isolated by Ficoll-Histopaque density gradient centrifugation and then cryopreserved in liquid nitrogen vapor phase. Purity and quantity of every magnetically sorted T cell population were checked by analytical flow cytometry. Each sorted fraction had its genomic DNA isolated and then quantified by UV absorbance on a Nanodrop 2000c. The CDR3 measures 14 amino acids from cysteine to phenylalanine. The DNA shown is the 42-base CDR3, in frame from base 1. CDR1 and CDR2 (SGDLS, YYNGEE) derive from the germline V gene. V is pared back by 1 base and J by 6 bases, with 11 bases lying between the germline termini.

Concerning this clone: What this receptor recognizes is not known. The record has no base qualities; no much larger clone is one base away.

What the work shows at the level of the full study, not this receptor alone: The genetic and exposure-history diversity represented was limited by the small number of donors. Even with the large sequencing depth, rarefaction of the sorted-subset datasets indicated that sequencing was incomplete. Compared with non-shared clonotypes, the clonotypes found in all four sorted-subset donors had higher generation probabilities. Larger estimated clonotype richness was generally found for naive subsets than for memory subsets. Only blood was sampled, and tissue TCR repertoires likely differ from those in blood. Pairwise subsampling indicated that sequencing depth was expected to affect the degree of clonotype sharing among donors. Across four donors, approximately 5% of naive CD4, roughly 3.5% of naive CD8, around 2.5% of memory CD4, and over 0.35% of memory CD8 clonotypes were shared.

The chain uses TRBV9 and TRBJ1-5; the D region possibly corresponds to TRBD1 (5 bases align). The sequence derives from a man aged 18 to 29 in good health. Some clones in this sample may be carry-over from other donors' samples. Sequencing input: naive CD8+ T cells from PBMCs. Read against the paper, the sample's cell subset or site label means: CD45RA+CCR7+. The nucleotides are TGTGCCAGCAGCGTACGGGGGTCGGGTCAGCCCCAGCATTTT. It encodes CASSVRGSGQPQHF.